These T cell receptor beta chains were read from a single sample in a study of blood T cells in healthy people across ages. One entry per CDR3 protein, called by TCRdb with MiXCR from the 5' RACE reads. The data contain more than 1,400,000 distinct CDR3 sequences, approximately 38% of them singletons. The sample was blood. The receptor source for this set is a young woman in good health. The CDR3 runs from the conserved cysteine through the conserved F or W. Fields, in order: CDR3 length, V gene, J gene, D gene, clone size, CDR3 DNA, CDR3 protein. The D gene is left open where the match is weak. Clone sizes are given selectively: once, few, many, or a class where the clone is expanded.

15	TRBV5-1	TRBJ1-1	TRBD1	once	TGCGCCAGCAGCGGGACAGGGGGGCCGAACACTGAAGCTTTCTTT	CASSGTGGPNTEAFF
12	TRBV3-1	TRBJ1-2	-	once	TGTGCCAGCTCAAACCGGGGGAGCGGCTACACCTTC	CASSNRGSGYTF
14	TRBV20-1	TRBJ2-1	TRBD2	many	TGCAGTGCTAGAGCCAGCGGGGGATACAATGAGCAGTTCTTC	CSARASGGYNEQFF
12	TRBV15	TRBJ2-2	-	-	TGTGCCACCAGCAGAGATCCGGGGGAGCTGTTTTTT	CATSRDPGELFF
14	TRBV2	TRBJ2-3	-	-	TGTGCCAGCAGCCCAACCAGGAGCACAGATACGCAGTATTTT	CASSPTRSTDTQYF
13	TRBV2	TRBJ2-7	TRBD1	-	TGTGCCAGCACTCCGACAGGGAGAAAGGAGCAGTACTTC	CASTPTGRKEQYF
19	TRBV7-8	TRBJ2-5	TRBD1	-	TGTGCCAGCAGCTTAAGATCCGGGACAGGACCTACCATCCAAGAGACCCAGTACTTC	CASSLRSGTGPTIQETQYF
15	TRBV5-5	TRBJ1-5	-	-	TGTGCCAGCAGTCCCAGGGAAGTGCGCAATCAGCCCCAGCATTTT	CASSPREVRNQPQHF
12	TRBV29-1	TRBJ2-2	-	-	TGCAGCGTTGAAGTAGGGACCGGGGAGCTGTTTTTT	CSVEVGTGELFF
14	TRBV4-1	TRBJ1-2	-	-	TGCGCCAGCAGCGCCCTCCCGGGCAACAATGGCTACACCTTC	CASSALPGNNGYTF
15	TRBV20-1	TRBJ2-4	-	few	TGCAGTGCTAGAGATCATGGCTATGGCAAAAACATTCAGTACTTC	CSARDHGYGKNIQYF
15	TRBV28	TRBJ2-7	TRBD2	-	TGTGCCAGCAGTTTTTTAGCGGGAGACTCCAATGAGCAGTACTTC	CASSFLAGDSNEQYF
11	TRBV11-2	TRBJ2-1	-	-	TGTGCCAGCAGCGCGCTCCCGCACCAGTTCTTC	CASSALPHQFF
17	TRBV12-3/TRBV12-4	TRBJ2-4	-	few	TGTGCCAGCAGTCCGTCCGTGAAGCCGGGAGCCAAAAACATTCAGTACTTC	CASSPSVKPGAKNIQYF
15	TRBV20-1	TRBJ2-7	TRBD2	-	TGCAGTGCTAGGGGGGGGACTAGCGGAATCTACGAGCAGTACTTC	CSARGGTSGIYEQYF
12	TRBV7-2	TRBJ1-1	-	-	TGTGCCAGCAGCTTAGTGGCGGTTGAAGCTTTCTTT	CASSLVAVEAFF
16	TRBV27	TRBJ2-1	TRBD2	-	TGTGCCAGCAGTTGGACTAGCGGCCCAGTACGTAGTGAGCAGTTCTTC	CASSWTSGPVRSEQFF
14	TRBV12-3/TRBV12-4	TRBJ2-7	TRBD1	many	TGCGCCAGCAGCTTGACGACAGGGCCTTACGAGCAGTACTTC	CASSLTTGPYEQYF
14	TRBV7-9	TRBJ2-1	TRBD2	few	TGTGCCAGCAAGGGGACTAGGGCTGGTAATGAGCAGTTCTTC	CASKGTRAGNEQFF
12	TRBV9	TRBJ2-4	-	few	TGTGCCAGCAGCGTAGACCCGGACATTCAGTACTTC	CASSVDPDIQYF
11	TRBV6-1	TRBJ1-2	-	-	TGTGCCAGCGCCGGCTCTTATGGCTACACCTTC	CASAGSYGYTF
15	TRBV7-9	TRBJ2-2	TRBD2	-	TGTGCCAGCAGCTCTAGCGGGGGGGCCAGCGGGGAGCTGTTTTTT	CASSSSGGASGELFF
14	TRBV25-1	TRBJ1-1	-	few	TGTGCCAGCAGTGAACGACAGTGGCTCACTGAAGCTTTCTTT	CASSERQWLTEAFF
15	TRBV4-1	TRBJ2-5	-	few	TGCGCCAGCAGCCAAGATAGTCGGGGTTGGGAGACCCAGTACTTC	CASSQDSRGWETQYF
19	TRBV6-5	TRBJ2-1	TRBD2	few	TGTGCCAGCAGTTACTCGAGGCGGGGTGGGACTAGCGGATACAATGAGCAGTTCTTC	CASSYSRRGGTSGYNEQFF
12	TRBV6-5	TRBJ2-7	TRBD2	-	TGTGCCGTCGGGACTACCCAAGGGGAGCAGTACTTC	CAVGTTQGEQYF
16	TRBV7-9	TRBJ2-7	TRBD1	few	TGTGCCAGCAGCGACCCAGGGGGTACAATCTCCTACGAGCAGTACTTC	CASSDPGGTISYEQYF
14	TRBV4-1	TRBJ2-5	-	-	TGCGCCAGCAGCCAAGATCGGCAGTCCACCACCCAGTACTTC	CASSQDRQSTTQYF
13	TRBV5-1	TRBJ1-1	TRBD1	many	TGCGCCAGCAGCTCCGGGACAGGGGGCGCGGCTTTCTTT	CASSSGTGGAAFF
14	TRBV6-5	TRBJ1-1	-	once	TGTGCCAGCGCCCGACAGGCAGCGAACACTGAAGCTTTCTTT	CASARQAANTEAFF
12	TRBV7-2	TRBJ1-1	-	-	TGTGCCAGCAGCTTTGTCGCGTCAGAGGCTTTCTTT	CASSFVASEAFF
13	TRBV12-3/TRBV12-4	TRBJ2-5	TRBD2	few	TGTGCCAGCAACGTGGGACTAGCGGAGACCCAGTACTTC	CASNVGLAETQYF
13	TRBV11-2	TRBJ1-4	-	few	TGTGCCAGCAGCCCCGGTAGTGATGAAAAACTGTTTTTT	CASSPGSDEKLFF
12	TRBV20-1	TRBJ1-1	-	-	TGCAGTGCTAGAGATCTTACCGGGGAAGCTTTCTTT	CSARDLTGEAFF
16	TRBV6-1	TRBJ2-3	-	-	TGTACCAGCAGTGGCGAACAGGGCGGAGGCACAGATACGCAGTATTTT	CTSSGEQGGGTDTQYF
16	TRBV5-1	TRBJ2-1	TRBD2	-	TGCGCAAGCAGCTCATTAGCGGGAGATCTCACCAATGAGCAGTTCTTC	CASSSLAGDLTNEQFF
13	TRBV5-1	TRBJ2-5	-	few	TGCGCCAGCAGCTTGGGTATGGAAGAGACCCAGTACTTC	CASSLGMEETQYF
16	TRBV7-8	TRBJ1-2	-	-	TGTGCCAGCAGCGGACGAGGGGGGGGTACATTATATGGCTACACCTTC	CASSGRGGGTLYGYTF
14	TRBV12-5	TRBJ2-2	TRBD2	few	TGTGCTAGTTGTCCTAGCGGGGGGACCGGGGAGCTGTTTTTT	CASCPSGGTGELFF
11	TRBV29-1	TRBJ1-1	-	-	TGCAGCCCCGCGAGGGGGAATGAAGCTTTCTTT	CSPARGNEAFF
14	TRBV18	TRBJ2-7	-	-	TGTGCCAGCTCACCTGGCGGGTTACCCTACGAGCAGTACTTC	CASSPGGLPYEQYF
14	TRBV20-1	TRBJ1-2	-	-	TGCAGTGCTAGCAACGTGTTTTTCGGCTATGGCTACACCTTC	CSASNVFFGYGYTF
16	TRBV6-6	TRBJ2-5	TRBD2	-	TGTGCCAGCAGTTACGCTAGCGGGGGGTATCAAGAGACCCAGTACTTC	CASSYASGGYQETQYF
14	TRBV7-2	TRBJ1-1	-	-	TGTGCCAGCAGCTTAGCTCGGACACAGGATGAAGCTTTCTTT	CASSLARTQDEAFF
14	TRBV10-2	TRBJ2-3	-	-	TGCGCCAGCAGTGCAACCTCGGTCAGAGATACGCAGTATTTT	CASSATSVRDTQYF
15	TRBV14	TRBJ1-2	-	-	TGTGCCAGCAGCCAATGGCAGACCTCTAACTATGGCTACACCTTC	CASSQWQTSNYGYTF
12	TRBV3-1	TRBJ1-2	-	-	TGTGCCCGCAGCCAATGGGTCTATGGCTACACCTTC	CARSQWVYGYTF
13	TRBV10-3	TRBJ1-1	-	-	TGTGCCATCAGTGAGGCAGGGGTGGCTGAAGCTTTCTTT	CAISEAGVAEAFF
13	TRBV6-1	TRBJ2-7	TRBD1	few	TGTGCCACCTTAACAGGGGCGTCCTACGAGCAGTACTTC	CATLTGASYEQYF
18	TRBV4-1	TRBJ1-5	-	-	TGCGCCAGCAGCCAAGTACTGTTAGACTCATTTAGCAATCAGCCCCAGCATTTT	CASSQVLLDSFSNQPQHF
12	TRBV29-1	TRBJ1-2	TRBD1	-	TGCAGCGTCGACGACAGGGGGCGTGGCTACACCTTC	CSVDDRGRGYTF
14	TRBV12-3/TRBV12-4	TRBJ1-4	-	few	TGTGCCAGCCTCGTTACACCGGGAGTTGGAAAACTGTTTTTT	CASLVTPGVGKLFF
14	TRBV5-6	TRBJ2-7	-	-	TGTGCCAGCAGCCCGAATCCAGGGTCCTACGAGCAGTACTTC	CASSPNPGSYEQYF
17	TRBV7-9	TRBJ2-6	-	-	TGTGCCAGCAGCTTAGGACTCACAAGCTCTGGGGCCAACGTCCTGACTTTC	CASSLGLTSSGANVLTF
14	TRBV20-1	TRBJ2-1	TRBD2	-	TGCAGTGCTAGACCGGGACTAGCGGGAGATGAGCAGTTCTTC	CSARPGLAGDEQFF